The clone carrying this T cell receptor (beta chain) is a singleton in its sample. Antigen: not known. At one of its ends the junction is not consistent with the germline gene, which may arise from a read error. The data originate from a study of cytomegalovirus exposure and HLA in healthy donors. Study-level findings and limits: Within an earlier analysis, most TCR beta V segments proved productive either about 87% or about 30% of the time.

The PCR used 60 Vbeta and 13 Jbeta primers. The table came from immunoSEQ multiplex PCR; TCRdb's copy has only in-frame clones and leaves some out. The table has some 170,000 clones, under 85% seen once; the top ten hold 3.5% to 5%. Likely unrecorded immune exposures existed in these nominally healthy donors. The CDR3 is 12 amino acids. The germline V gene has CDR1 SGHRS and CDR2 YFSETQ. Sample: PBMCs. The chain is built from TRBV5-1 and TRBJ2-1; D could derive from TRBD1 or TRBD2 (5 bases each). This TCR came from a man aged 50 or older in good health and CMV-seropositive. The CDR3 reads CTSTGTSGEQFF. The CDR3 DNA reads as TGCACCAGCACAGGTACGTCGGGGGAGCAGTTCTTC.